This TCR beta chain was found in a study of T cells in Graves' hyperthyroidism and ophthalmopathy. Amplified TCR beta CDR3 regions came from RNA transcripts. The HTBI primer set drove a first-round RT-PCR of the TCR CDR3. One entry per CDR3 protein results from TCRdb running MiXCR on the multiplex PCR reads. The profile covers hundreds of thousands of distinct CDR3 sequences, with roughly 25% appearing a single time and 70% to 75% taken by the ten largest. CDR1 and CDR2 from the germline V gene are LNHNV and YYDKDF (reference sequence). This CDR3 region has 14 residues. Trimming left V 0 bases short and J 6 bases short, with 9 bases between. Among the patients, aged 18 to 65, hyperthyroidism was newly diagnosed and had lasted under 2 months. Exclusion of patients followed from uncontrolled infection, other autoimmune disease, pregnancy or lactation. Study observations and caveats: Peripheral blood also featured most of the thyroid clonotypes expanded above 0.001. A model of 13 V-J pairs discriminated ophthalmopathy from stable hyperthyroidism.

This clonotype was detected a few times. The target antigen is unknown. The receptor comes from a man aged 45-65 years with Graves' hyperthyroidism. Source material: blood. The rearrangement uses TRBV15 and TRBJ2-1; no definite D call. The CDR3 region has the DNA TGTGCCACCAGCAGAGATCGGGCAGTCAATGAGCAGTTCTTC. Encoded protein: CATSRDRAVNEQFF.